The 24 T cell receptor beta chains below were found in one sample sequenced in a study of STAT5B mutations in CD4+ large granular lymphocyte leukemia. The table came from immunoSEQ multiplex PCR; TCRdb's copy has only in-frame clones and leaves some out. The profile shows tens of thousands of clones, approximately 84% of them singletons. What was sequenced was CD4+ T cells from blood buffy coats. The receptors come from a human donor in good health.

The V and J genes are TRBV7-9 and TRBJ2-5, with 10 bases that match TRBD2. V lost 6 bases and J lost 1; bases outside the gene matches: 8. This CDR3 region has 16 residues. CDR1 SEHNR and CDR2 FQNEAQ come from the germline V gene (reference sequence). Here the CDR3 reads CASSRQGLASQETQYF. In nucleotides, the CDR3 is TGTGCCAGCAGTCGACAGGGACTAGCGAGCCAAGAGACCCAGTACTTC.

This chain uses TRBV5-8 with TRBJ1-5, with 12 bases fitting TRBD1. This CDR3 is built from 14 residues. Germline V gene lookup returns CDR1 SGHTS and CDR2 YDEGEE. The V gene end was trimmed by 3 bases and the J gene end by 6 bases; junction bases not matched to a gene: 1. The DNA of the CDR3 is TGTGCCAGCAGCTGGGACAGGGGGCGTCAGCCCCAGCATTTT. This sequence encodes CASSWDRGRQPQHF. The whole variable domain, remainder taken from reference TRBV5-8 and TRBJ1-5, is EAGVTQSPTHLIKTRGQQATLRCSPISGHTSVYWYQQALGLGLQFLLWYDEGEERNRGNFPPRFSGRQFPNYSSELNVNALELEDSALYLCASSWDRGRQPQHFGDGTRLSIL.

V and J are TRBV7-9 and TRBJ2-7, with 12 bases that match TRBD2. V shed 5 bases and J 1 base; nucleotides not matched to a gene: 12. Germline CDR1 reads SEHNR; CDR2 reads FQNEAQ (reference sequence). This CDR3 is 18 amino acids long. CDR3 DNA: TGTGCCAGCAGCCTCACATGGACTAGCGGGACCCCTTCCTACGAGCAGTACTTC. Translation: CASSLTWTSGTPSYEQYF.

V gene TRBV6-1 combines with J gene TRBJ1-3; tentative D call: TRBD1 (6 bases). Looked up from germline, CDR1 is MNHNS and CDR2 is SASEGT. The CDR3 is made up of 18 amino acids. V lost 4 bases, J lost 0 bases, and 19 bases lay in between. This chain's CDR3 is CASSARGYRADSGNTIYF. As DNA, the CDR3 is TGTGCCAGCAGTGCGAGGGGGTACAGGGCAGACTCTGGAAACACCATATATTTT.

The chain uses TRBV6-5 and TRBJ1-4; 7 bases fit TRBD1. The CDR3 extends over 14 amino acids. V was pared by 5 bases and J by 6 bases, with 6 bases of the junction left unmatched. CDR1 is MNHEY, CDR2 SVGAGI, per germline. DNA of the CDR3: TGTGCCAGCAGTAAGACCGGGACAGATGAAAAACTGTTTTTT. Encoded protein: CASSKTGTDEKLFF.

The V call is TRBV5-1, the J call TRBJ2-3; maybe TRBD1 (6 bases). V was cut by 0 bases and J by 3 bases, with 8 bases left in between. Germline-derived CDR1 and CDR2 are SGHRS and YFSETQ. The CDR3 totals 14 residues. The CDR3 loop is CASSLDRDTDTQYF. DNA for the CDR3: TGCGCCAGCAGCTTGGACAGGGATACAGATACGCAGTATTTT.

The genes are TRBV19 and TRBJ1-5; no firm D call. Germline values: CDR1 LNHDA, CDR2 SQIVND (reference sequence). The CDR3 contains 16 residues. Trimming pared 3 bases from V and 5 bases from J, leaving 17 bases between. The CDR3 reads CASSIPWSLDDQPQHF. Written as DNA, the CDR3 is TGTGCCAGTAGTATCCCATGGAGCCTAGACGATCAGCCCCAGCATTTT.

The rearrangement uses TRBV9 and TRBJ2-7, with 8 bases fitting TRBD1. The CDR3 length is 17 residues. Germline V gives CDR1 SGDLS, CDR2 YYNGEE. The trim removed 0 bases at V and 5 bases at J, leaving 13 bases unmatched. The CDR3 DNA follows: TGTGCCAGCAGCGTAGGGGTGACAGGGGCTCTAATGGACGAGCAGTACTTC. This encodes CASSVGVTGALMDEQYF. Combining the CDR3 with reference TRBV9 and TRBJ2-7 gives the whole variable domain DSGVTQTPKHLITATGQRVTLRCSPRSGDLSVYWYQQSLDQGLQFLIQYYNGEERAKGNILERFSAQQFPDLHSELNLSSLELGDSALYFCASSVGVTGALMDEQYFGPGTRLTVT.

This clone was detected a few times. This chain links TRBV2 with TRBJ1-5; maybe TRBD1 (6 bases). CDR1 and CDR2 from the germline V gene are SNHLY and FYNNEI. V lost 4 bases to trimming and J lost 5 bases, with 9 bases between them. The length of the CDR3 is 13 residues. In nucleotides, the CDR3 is TGTGCCAGCAGTGGACAGGACCATCAGCCCCAGCATTTT. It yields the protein CASSGQDHQPQHF.

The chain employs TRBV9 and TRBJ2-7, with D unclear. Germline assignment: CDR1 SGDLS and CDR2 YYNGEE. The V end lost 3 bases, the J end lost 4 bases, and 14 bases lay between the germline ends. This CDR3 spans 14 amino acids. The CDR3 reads CASSADPNVYEQYF. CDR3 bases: TGTGCCAGCAGCGCAGACCCAAACGTGTACGAGCAGTACTTC.

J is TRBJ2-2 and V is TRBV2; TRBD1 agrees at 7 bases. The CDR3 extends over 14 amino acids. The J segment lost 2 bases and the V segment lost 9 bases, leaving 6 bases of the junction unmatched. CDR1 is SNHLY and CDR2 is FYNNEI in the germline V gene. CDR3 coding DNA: TGTGCCAGAACGGACAGGATCAACACCGGGGAGCTGTTTTTT. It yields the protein CARTDRINTGELFF.

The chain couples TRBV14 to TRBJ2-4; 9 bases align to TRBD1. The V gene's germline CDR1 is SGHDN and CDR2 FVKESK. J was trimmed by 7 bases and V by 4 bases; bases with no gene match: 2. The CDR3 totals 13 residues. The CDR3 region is CASSRTGENIQYF. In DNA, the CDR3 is TGTGCCAGCAGCCGGACAGGGGAGAACATTCAGTACTTC.

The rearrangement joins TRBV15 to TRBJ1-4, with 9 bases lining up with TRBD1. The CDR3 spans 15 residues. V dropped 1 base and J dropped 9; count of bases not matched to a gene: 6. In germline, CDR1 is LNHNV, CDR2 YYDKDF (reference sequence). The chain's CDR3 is CATSRVGTGSQKLFF. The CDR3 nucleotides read TGTGCCACCAGCAGAGTGGGGACAGGGAGCCAAAAACTGTTTTTT.

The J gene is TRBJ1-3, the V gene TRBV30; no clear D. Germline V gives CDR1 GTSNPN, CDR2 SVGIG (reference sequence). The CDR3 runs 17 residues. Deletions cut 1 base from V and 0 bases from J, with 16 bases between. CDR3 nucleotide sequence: TGTGCCTGGAGTGCTTCGCCCGTCTTGAGCTCTGGAAACACCATATATTTT. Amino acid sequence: CAWSASPVLSSGNTIYF.

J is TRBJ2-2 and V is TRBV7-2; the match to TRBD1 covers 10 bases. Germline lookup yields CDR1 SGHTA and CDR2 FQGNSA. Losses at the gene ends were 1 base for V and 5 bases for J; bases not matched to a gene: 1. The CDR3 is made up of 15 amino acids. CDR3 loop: CASSLEGQGTGELFF. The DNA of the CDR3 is TGTGCCAGCAGCTTAGAGGGACAGGGGACCGGGGAGCTGTTTTTT.

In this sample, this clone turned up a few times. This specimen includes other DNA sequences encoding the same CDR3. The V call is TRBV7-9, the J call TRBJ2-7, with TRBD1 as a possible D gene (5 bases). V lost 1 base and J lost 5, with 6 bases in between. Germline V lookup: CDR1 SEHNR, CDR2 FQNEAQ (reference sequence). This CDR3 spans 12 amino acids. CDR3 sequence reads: CASSLVGDEQYF. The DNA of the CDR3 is TGTGCCAGCAGCTTAGTAGGGGACGAGCAGTACTTC.

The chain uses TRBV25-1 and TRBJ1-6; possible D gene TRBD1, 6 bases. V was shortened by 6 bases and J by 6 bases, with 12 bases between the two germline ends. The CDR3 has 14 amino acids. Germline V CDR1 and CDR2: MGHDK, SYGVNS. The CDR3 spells CASSDPRGNSPLHF. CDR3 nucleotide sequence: TGTGCCAGCAGCGACCCCAGGGGTAATTCACCCCTCCACTTT.

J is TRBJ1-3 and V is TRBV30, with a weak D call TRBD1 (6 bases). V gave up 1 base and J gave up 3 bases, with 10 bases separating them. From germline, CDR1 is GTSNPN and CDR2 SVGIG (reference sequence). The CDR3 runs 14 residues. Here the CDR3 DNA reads TGTGCCTGGAGTGAGGGGGGCCATGGAAACACCATATATTTT. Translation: CAWSEGGHGNTIYF. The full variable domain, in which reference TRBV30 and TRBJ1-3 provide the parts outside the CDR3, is SQTIHQWPATLVQPVGSPLSLECTVEGTSNPNLYWYRQAAGRGLQLLFYSVGIGQISSEVPQNLSASRPQDRQFILSSKKLLLSDSGFYLCAWSEGGHGNTIYFGEGSWLTVV.

The CDR3: CATSSGRLWRNTGELFF. CDR3 nucleotides: TGTGCCACCAGCAGCGGGAGACTCTGGCGGAACACCGGGGAGCTGTTTTTT. The chain uses TRBV15 and TRBJ2-2; tentative D call: TRBD2 (6 bases). This CDR3 has 17 amino acids. The V gene's germline CDR1 is LNHNV and CDR2 YYDKDF (reference sequence). The V and J ends lost 3 bases and 1 base respectively, with 15 bases between them.

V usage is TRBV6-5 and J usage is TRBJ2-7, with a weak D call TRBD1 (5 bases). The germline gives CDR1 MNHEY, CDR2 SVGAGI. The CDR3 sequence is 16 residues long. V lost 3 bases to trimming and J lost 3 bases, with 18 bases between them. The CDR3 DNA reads TGTGCCAGCAGTTATGACGGCATAGTAGGGGACTACGAGCAGTACTTC. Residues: CASSYDGIVGDYEQYF.

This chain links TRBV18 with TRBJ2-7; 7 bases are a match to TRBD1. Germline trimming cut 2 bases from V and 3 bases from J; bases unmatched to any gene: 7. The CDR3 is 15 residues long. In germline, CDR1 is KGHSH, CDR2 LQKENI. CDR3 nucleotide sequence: TGTGCCAGCTCACCAGGGACAGTAGGTGTCTACGAGCAGTACTTC. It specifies CASSPGTVGVYEQYF. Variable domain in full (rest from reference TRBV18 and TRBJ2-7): NAGVMQNPRHLVRRRGQEARLRCSPMKGHSHVYWYRQLPEEGLKFMVYLQKENIIDESGMPKERFSAEFPKEGPSILRIQQVVRGDSAAYFCASSPGTVGVYEQYFGPGTRLTVT.

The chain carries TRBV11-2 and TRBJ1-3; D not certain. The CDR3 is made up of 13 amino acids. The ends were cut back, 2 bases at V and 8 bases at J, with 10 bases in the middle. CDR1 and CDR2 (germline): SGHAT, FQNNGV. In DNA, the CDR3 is TGTGCCAGCAGCTTACTGGGCCTGGACACCATATATTTT. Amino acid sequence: CASSLLGLDTIYF.

The CDR3 sequence is CASSLGPQGAGQPQHF. CDR3 coding DNA: TGCGCCAGCAGCCTTGGGCCCCAGGGGGCCGGTCAGCCCCAGCATTTT. The chain uses TRBV5-1 and TRBJ1-5; TRBD1 matches at 8 bases. This CDR3 is 16 amino acids long. With V trimmed by 4 bases and J by 6 bases, 12 bases remained unmatched. Looked up from germline, CDR1 is SGHRS and CDR2 is YFSETQ.

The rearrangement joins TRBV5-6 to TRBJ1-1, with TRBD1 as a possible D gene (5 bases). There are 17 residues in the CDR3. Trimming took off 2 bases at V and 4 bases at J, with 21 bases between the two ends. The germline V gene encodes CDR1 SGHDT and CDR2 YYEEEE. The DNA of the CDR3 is TGTGCCAGCAGCTTCCCCATTCAGGGAATTGGGGGCACTGAAGCTTTCTTT. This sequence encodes CASSFPIQGIGGTEAFF.